The following is a TCR beta chain sequence with its context. Its antigen remains unknown. This specimen comes from a study of shared clonotypes between healthy human individuals. The study's findings and limits: In general, naive subsets displayed greater estimated richness than memory subsets did. Roughly 5% of naive CD4 clonotypes were shared across four donors.

Profiled with immunoSEQ multiplex PCR; TCRdb holds only in-frame clones, not every one. Of about 700,000 clones in the sample, about 90% were seen once. Germline V gives CDR1 MNHEY, CDR2 SMNVEV (reference sequence). The CDR3 runs to 15 residues. The germline V and J ends were trimmed by 6 bases and 2 bases, with 17 bases remaining between them. Cells designated naive CD8 were CD45RO-negative and were positively selected for CCR7, with terminally differentiated effector memory CD45RA+ cells excluded. The sequencing input was naive CD8+ T cells sorted from blood. The V call is TRBV27, the J call TRBJ2-7; D is perhaps TRBD2 (6 bases). The TCR was taken from a man younger than 45 in good health. CDR3 coding DNA: TGTGCCAGCAGAGAAATTAGCGGAGTTACCTACGAGCAGTACTTC. It is translated as CASREISGVTYEQYF.